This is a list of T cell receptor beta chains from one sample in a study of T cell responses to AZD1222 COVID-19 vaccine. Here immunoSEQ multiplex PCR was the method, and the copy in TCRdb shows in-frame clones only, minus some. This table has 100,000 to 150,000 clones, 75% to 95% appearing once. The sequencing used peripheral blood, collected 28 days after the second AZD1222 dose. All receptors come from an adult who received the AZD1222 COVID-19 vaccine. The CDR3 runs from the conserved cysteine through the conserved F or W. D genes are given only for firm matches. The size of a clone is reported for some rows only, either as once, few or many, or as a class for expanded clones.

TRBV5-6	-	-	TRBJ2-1	TGTGCCAGCAGCTCCTCCGGGACTCCCTACAATGAGCAGTTCTTC	CASSSSGTPYNEQFF
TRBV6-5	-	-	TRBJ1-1	TGTGCCAGCAGACTCCAGGGGAATTTGGACACTGAAGCTTTCTTT	CASRLQGNLDTEAFF
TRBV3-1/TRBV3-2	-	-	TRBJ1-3	TGTGCCAGCAGCCACACCGGGACTGGCTCTGGAAACACCATATATTTT	CASSHTGTGSGNTIYF
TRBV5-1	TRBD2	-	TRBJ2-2	TGCGCCAGCAGCTTTCGGCTAGCGGGGGGGCGTAACACCGGGGAGCTGTTTTTT	CASSFRLAGGRNTGELFF
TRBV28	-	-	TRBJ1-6	TGTGCCAGCACCGATGGGGGGGGTTCACCCCTCCACTTT	CASTDGGGSPLHF
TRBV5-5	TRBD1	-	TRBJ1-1	TGTGCCAACACCCTCCTGACAGGGGGGAGCACTGAAGCTTTCTTT	CANTLLTGGSTEAFF
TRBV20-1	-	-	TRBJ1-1	TGCAGTGCAGTACGACAGTCTGAAGCTTTCTTT	CSAVRQSEAFF
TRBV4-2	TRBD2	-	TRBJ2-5	TGTGCCAGCAGCCAAGAATCGGTGCGGGGGGCCGGGGAGACCCAGTACTTC	CASSQESVRGAGETQYF
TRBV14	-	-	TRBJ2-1	TGTGCCAGCAGCCAAATGGTAGCTCAAAGCTCCTACAATGAGCAGTTCTTC	CASSQMVAQSSYNEQFF
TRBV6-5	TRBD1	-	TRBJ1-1	TGTGCCAGCAGGGGACAGGGGGGACACTGGGAAGCTTTCTTT	CASRGQGGHWEAFF
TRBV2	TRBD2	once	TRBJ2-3	TGTGCCGGAAAGACTAGCGGGGTAGATACGCAGTATTTT	CAGKTSGVDTQYF
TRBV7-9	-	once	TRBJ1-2	TGTGCCAGCAGCGCCCAGTTAAGTTATGGCTACACCTTC	CASSAQLSYGYTF
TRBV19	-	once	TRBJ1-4	TGTGCCAGTAGTCATAACGGGGGAAATGAAAAACTGTTTTTT	CASSHNGGNEKLFF
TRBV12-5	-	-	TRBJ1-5	TGTGCTAGTGGTTTTGGAGAGGCCAACAATCAGCCCCAGCATTTT	CASGFGEANNQPQHF
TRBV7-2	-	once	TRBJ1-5	TGTGCCAGCAGCTTAGCCCGCGGGAATCAGCCCCAGCATTTT	CASSLARGNQPQHF
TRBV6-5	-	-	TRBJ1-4	TGTGCCAGCAGTCCGGGGGGCGGAAAACTGTTTTTT	CASSPGGGKLFF
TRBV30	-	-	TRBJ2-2	TGTGCCTGGAGTTCGACGGGCAATTGGCTTACCGGGGAGCTGTTTTTT	CAWSSTGNWLTGELFF
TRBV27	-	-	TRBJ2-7	TGTGCCAGCAGTCTCGACCGGACCCCAGGAGACGAGCAGTACTTC	CASSLDRTPGDEQYF
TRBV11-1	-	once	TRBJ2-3	TGTGCCAGCAGCGTGACTGGCACAGATACGCAGTATTTT	CASSVTGTDTQYF
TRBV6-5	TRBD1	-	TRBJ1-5	TGTGCCAGCAGGGGGACAGAGAATCAGCCCCAGCATTTT	CASRGTENQPQHF
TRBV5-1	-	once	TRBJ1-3	TGCGCCAGCAGCCAAGCGATCTCTGGAAACACCATATATTTT	CASSQAISGNTIYF
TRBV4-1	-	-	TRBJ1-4	TGCGCCAGCAGCCAGGAGGGAAGATGGGAAAAACTGTTTTTT	CASSQEGRWEKLFF
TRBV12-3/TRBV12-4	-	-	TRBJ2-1	TGTGCCAGCAGCCAGGGGTATGAGCAGTTCTTC	CASSQGYEQFF
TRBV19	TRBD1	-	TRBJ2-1	TGTGCCAGTAGTACATTCCGGGACAGGCGAAACAATGAGCAGTTCTTC	CASSTFRDRRNNEQFF
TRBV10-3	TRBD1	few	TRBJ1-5	TGTGCCATCGGAAAGGGGGCTGATCAGCCCCAGCATTTT	CAIGKGADQPQHF
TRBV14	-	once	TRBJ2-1	TGTGCCAGCAGCTCTACCGGGACAAGTTACAATGAGCAGTTCTTC	CASSSTGTSYNEQFF
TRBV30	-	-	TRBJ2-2	TGTGCCTGGAGTGTAAATACAGGGTGGGACACCGGGGAGCTGTTTTTT	CAWSVNTGWDTGELFF
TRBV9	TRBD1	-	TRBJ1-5	TGTGCCAGCAGCGGCGGACCAGGGGGCCTCAACCAGCCCCAGCATTTT	CASSGGPGGLNQPQHF
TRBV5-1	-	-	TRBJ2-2	TGCGCCAGCACCACAGGCGGTAGCACCGGGGAGCTGTTTTTT	CASTTGGSTGELFF
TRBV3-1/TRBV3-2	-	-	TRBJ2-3	TGTGCCAGCAGCCAAGACGGGGGATTCGGCGCAGATACGCAGTATTTT	CASSQDGGFGADTQYF
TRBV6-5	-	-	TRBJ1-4	TGTGCCAGCACCCTAAGGGGGATTAATGAAAAACTGTTTTTT	CASTLRGINEKLFF
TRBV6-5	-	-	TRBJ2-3	TGTGCCAGCAGTTACCGCAGGTTGAAAGATACGCAGTATTTT	CASSYRRLKDTQYF
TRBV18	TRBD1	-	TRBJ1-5	TGTGCCAGCTCACCTACAGGGGGCGATCAGCCCCAGCATTTT	CASSPTGGDQPQHF
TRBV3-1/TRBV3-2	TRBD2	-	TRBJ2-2	TGTGCCAGCACTTATGGGGCTAGCGGGAGTTCCGGGGAGCTGTTTTTT	CASTYGASGSSGELFF
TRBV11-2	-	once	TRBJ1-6	TGTGCCAGCAGCTTACTGCCAGGGAGCTCCTATAATTCACCCCTCCACTTT	CASSLLPGSSYNSPLHF
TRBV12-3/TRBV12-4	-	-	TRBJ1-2	TGTGCCAGCAGTCACCTCCGGGAGGGGATTTACACCTTC	CASSHLREGIYTF
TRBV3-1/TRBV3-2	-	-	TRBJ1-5	TGTGCCAGCAGCCAAGATGCCCAGGGAGGACATCAGCCCCAGCATTTT	CASSQDAQGGHQPQHF